The next 8 T cell receptor beta chains were all read from a single sample in a study of tumor and adjacent non-tumor tissue in lung cancer. This sample's RNA came from whole unsorted tissue. Distant lung tissue was collected more than 3 cm away from the tumor edge. The library came from three nested PCR rounds adapted from ARM-PCR protocols. TCRdb re-called the multiplex PCR reads through MiXCR, storing one row per CDR3 protein. Of some 97,000 distinct CDR3 sequences in the sample, 65% were seen once. Sequencing was performed on distant non-tumor lung tissue. All receptors derive from a man younger than 45 with non-small cell lung cancer.

Notes on this clonotype: Being one base from a much bigger clone, this may be a read error. V and J are TRBV29-1 and TRBJ2-2; D perhaps matches TRBD2 (5 bases). Germline V gives CDR1 SQVTM, CDR2 ANQGSEA. The CDR3 runs 16 residues. CDR3 amino acids: CSVAPQWTLNTGELLF. DNA of the CDR3: TGCAGCGTTGCTCCTCAATGGACTTTGAACACCGGGGAGCTGCTTTTT.

The chain is built from TRBV11-2 and TRBJ2-4; 9 nucleotides line up with TRBD1. J lost 8 bases, V lost 8 bases, and 10 bases had no gene match. The CDR3 extends over 14 amino acids. Germline assignment: CDR1 SGHAT and CDR2 FQNNGV. This chain's CDR3 is CASGPIQGADIQYF. For the CDR3, the DNA is TGTGCCAGCGGGCCTATACAGGGGGCTGACATTCAGTACTTC.

In this sample, this clonotype turned up many times. The chain couples TRBV4-2 to TRBJ1-6; no reliable D call. CDR3 length: 14 amino acids. Germline V CDR1 and CDR2: LGHNA, YNFKEQ. The V end lost 0 bases, the J end lost 15 bases, and 15 bases lay between the germline ends. In nucleotides, the CDR3 is TGTGCCAGCAGCCAAGAAGTTACGGCTGCTCTCCTCCACTTT. It is translated as CASSQEVTAALLHF.

The chain couples TRBV20-1 to TRBJ2-2; TRBD2 matches at 7 bases. V dropped 3 bases and J dropped 3; count of bases not matched to a gene: 10. The CDR3 runs to 16 residues. Germline V gene data show CDR1 as DFQATT and CDR2 as SNEGSKA (reference sequence). The CDR3 loop is CSARRLSGEYTGELFF. CDR3 coding DNA: TGCAGTGCTAGGAGGTTAAGCGGGGAGTACACCGGGGAGCTGTTTTTT.

The CDR3 sequence: CASSYSRQGAITGELFF. DNA of the CDR3: TGTGCCAGCAGTTACTCGCGACAGGGGGCTATCACCGGGGAGCTGTTTTTT. V is TRBV6-5 and J is TRBJ2-2; 10 positions agree with TRBD1. CDR1 and CDR2 (germline): MNHEY, SVGAGI. The CDR3 has 17 amino acids. V gave up 0 bases and J gave up 4 bases; unmatched junction bases: 5.

This clonotype is a singleton in its sample. One junction end does not reproduce the germline sequence, and a read error may be involved. CDR3 sequence reads: CASSLLESQYF. The CDR3 DNA reads as TGTGCCAGCAGCCTACTAGAGTCCCAGTACTTC. V is TRBV6-5 and J is TRBJ2-5, with D perhaps TRBD2 (5 bases). The CDR3 covers 11 residues. CDR1 and CDR2 (germline): MNHEY, SVGAGI.

About this clonotype: This is likely a read error, given that the CDR3 carries no conserved phenylalanine or tryptophan at its end. The genes are TRBV11-2 and TRBJ2-4, with D tentatively TRBD1 (5 bases). The CDR3 sequence is 14 residues long. Germline CDR1 and CDR2: SGHAT and FQNNGV. In DNA, the CDR3 is TGCGCCAGCAGCTTCACGGACATGGGTCACATTCAGTACTTA. Its protein product is CASSFTDMGHIQYL.

With regard to this clonotype: This may be a read error: a much more frequent sequence differs by one nucleotide. The J gene is TRBJ1-1, the V gene TRBV6-6, with a tentative D call TRBD1 (5 bases). The germline V and J ends were trimmed by 6 bases and 1 base, with 15 bases remaining between them. This CDR3 has 15 amino acids. The germline V gene has CDR1 MNHNY and CDR2 SVGAGI (reference sequence). Here the CDR3 reads CASRYGGAGNTEAFF. The CDR3, as DNA: TGTGCCAGCAGATATGGCGGGGCGGGGAACACTGAAGCTTTCTTT.